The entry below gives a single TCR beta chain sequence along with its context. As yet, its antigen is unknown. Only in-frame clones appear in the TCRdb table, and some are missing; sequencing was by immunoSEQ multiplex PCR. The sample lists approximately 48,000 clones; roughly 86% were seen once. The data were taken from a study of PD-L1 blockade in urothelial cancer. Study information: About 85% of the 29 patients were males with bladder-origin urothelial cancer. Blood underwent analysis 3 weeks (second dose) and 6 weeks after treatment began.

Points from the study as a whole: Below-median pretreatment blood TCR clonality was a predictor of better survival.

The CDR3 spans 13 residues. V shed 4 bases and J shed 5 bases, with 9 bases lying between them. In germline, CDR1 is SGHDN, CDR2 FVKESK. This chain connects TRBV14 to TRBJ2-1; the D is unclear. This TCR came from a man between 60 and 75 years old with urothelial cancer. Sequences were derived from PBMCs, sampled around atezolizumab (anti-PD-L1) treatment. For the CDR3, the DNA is TGTGCCAGCAGCCGCCAGTTAAACAATGAGCAGTTCTTC. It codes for CASSRQLNNEQFF. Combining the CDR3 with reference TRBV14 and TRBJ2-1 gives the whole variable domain EAGVTQFPSHSVIEKGQTVTLRCDPISGHDNLYWYRRVMGKEIKFLLHFVKESKQDESGMPNNRFLAERTGGTYSTLKVQPAELEDSGVYFCASSRQLNNEQFFGPGTRLTVL.